This TCR beta chain was recorded in a study of monozygotic twins with inflammatory bowel disease. TCRdb derives one entry per CDR3 protein from the 5' RACE reads, leaving out DNA. The sample has approximately 150,000 distinct CDR3 sequences, and its top ten clones hold roughly 2.5%. The CDR3 extends over 15 amino acids. The rearrangement links TRBV1 to TRBJ2-1; the TCRdb D gene call, TRBD1, has no DNA to confirm it. TRBV1 is a pseudogene. Sequenced material: blood. The clonotype comes from a human donor with ulcerative colitis or Crohn's disease, or a healthy co-twin of an affected twin (not recorded which). CDR3 amino acids: CTSSQFKGLLNEQFF.